A single sample gave rise to the 29 T cell receptor beta chains below, sequenced in a study of Ad26.COV2.S vaccination and SARS-CoV-2 variants. Documented treatment: over 15 received Ad26.COV2.S at low or high dose, single or two shots; 5 received placebo; per-sample allocation not given. The samples date from day 63 after the first vaccine or placebo injection. TCRdb's table, derived via immunoSEQ multiplex PCR, lists solely in-frame clones and lacks some. The repertoire includes under 550,000 clones, approximately 90% of them detected once, and about 12% sits in the top ten. This specimen was peripheral blood, taken in a trial of Ad26.COV2.S vaccine versus placebo. The receptors were sampled from a person between 18 and 65 years old who received the Ad26.COV2.S COVID-19 vaccine or a placebo.

The chain recombines TRBV11-2 with TRBJ1-1, with a tentative D call TRBD1 (5 bases). The CDR3 extends over 15 amino acids. CDR1 is SGHAT, CDR2 FQNNGV, per germline. V lost 1 base and J 5 bases, leaving 14 bases between the germline ends. The CDR3: CASSLVPGMRTEAFF. The CDR3 coding sequence is TGTGCCAGCAGCTTAGTTCCAGGGATGCGAACTGAAGCTTTCTTT.

The V and J genes are TRBV6-5 and TRBJ2-7; TRBD2 matches at 8 bases. CDR3 size: 14 residues. V dropped 4 bases and J dropped 4; count of bases not matched to a gene: 6. Germline CDR1 reads MNHEY; CDR2 reads SVGAGI. The CDR3 spells CASSSGLVGYEQYF. The CDR3 DNA reads TGTGCCAGCAGTTCGGGACTAGTTGGATACGAGCAGTACTTC.

This clone appeared once. V and J are TRBV3-1 (or the pseudogene TRBV3-2) and TRBJ2-1; D possibly corresponds to TRBD1 (6 bases). This CDR3 contains 14 residues. V was shortened by 1 base and J by 2 bases, with 6 bases between the two germline ends. Germline CDR1 reads LGHDT; CDR2 reads YNNKEL (reference sequence). CDR3 amino acids: CASSQGGPYNEQFF. The CDR3 DNA follows: TGTGCCAGCAGCCAAGGGGGGCCCTACAATGAGCAGTTCTTC.

The J gene is TRBJ1-1, the V gene TRBV7-6; D remains unclear. The CDR3 length is 15 residues. Germline CDR1 is SGHVS and CDR2 is FNYEAQ. Deletions cut 1 base from V and 4 bases from J, with 13 bases between. The CDR3 sequence is CASSLEAALVTEAFF. CDR3 sequence (DNA): TGTGCCAGCAGCTTAGAGGCAGCCCTCGTCACTGAAGCTTTCTTT. Looking up the rest from reference TRBV7-6 and TRBJ1-1 gives the full variable domain: GAGVSQSPRYKVTKRGQDVALRCDPISGHVSLYWYRQALGQGPEFLTYFNYEAQQDKSGLPNDRFSAERPEGSISTLTIQRTEQRDSAMYRCASSLEAALVTEAFFGQGTRLTVV.

This clone was detected a few times. The chain joins TRBV2 to TRBJ2-1; 7 nucleotides align to TRBD1. Germline trimming cut 6 bases from V and 0 bases from J; bases unmatched to any gene: 5. CDR3 length: 15 residues. Germline-derived CDR1 and CDR2 are SNHLY and FYNNEI. CDR3 bases: TGTGCCAGCAGGGCGGACAGGACCTCCTACAATGAGCAGTTCTTC. Translating it yields CASRADRTSYNEQFF. Full variable domain (rest looked up from reference TRBV2 and TRBJ2-1): EPEVTQTPSHQVTQMGQEVILRCVPISNHLYFYWYRQILGQKVEFLVSFYNNEISEKSEIFDDQFSVERPDGSNFTLKIRSTKLEDSAMYFCASRADRTSYNEQFFGPGTRLTVL.

As to this clone: A read error may account for a junction end that differs from germline. The chain recombines TRBV7-2 with TRBJ1-3; D gene unclear. Germline lookup yields CDR1 SGHTA and CDR2 FQGNSA. The CDR3 extends over 14 amino acids. The CDR3 here is CASSLVSAGNTIYF. In nucleotides, the CDR3 is TGTGCCAGCAGTTTAGTGTCAGCTGGAAACACCATATATTTT.

The chain carries TRBV5-4 and TRBJ2-1; D is undetermined. Trimming shortened V by 4 bases and J by 6 bases, and 14 bases separated the two germline ends. The germline V gene has CDR1 SGHNT and CDR2 YYREEE (reference sequence). CDR3 length equals 14 residues. The CDR3 DNA reads TGTGCCAGCAGCCACCAAACGGTACGCAATGAGCAGTTCTTC. The encoded protein is CASSHQTVRNEQFF. Looking up the rest from reference TRBV5-4 and TRBJ2-1 gives the full variable domain: ETGVTQSPTHLIKTRGQQVTLRCSSQSGHNTVSWYQQALGQGPQFIFQYYREEENGRGNFPPRFSGLQFPNYSSELNVNALELDDSALYLCASSHQTVRNEQFFGPGTRLTVL.

This chain connects TRBV27 to TRBJ2-1; 7 nucleotides match TRBD2. The CDR3 has 15 residues. The V and J ends lost 3 bases and 9 bases, in that order; junction bases with no gene match: 11. Germline CDR1 reads MNHEY; CDR2 reads SMNVEV (reference sequence). The CDR3: CASSLNLAVKGEQFF. CDR3 nucleotide sequence: TGTGCCAGCAGTTTGAATCTAGCGGTTAAAGGTGAGCAGTTCTTC.

The chain is built from TRBV13 and TRBJ1-1; 9 bases fit TRBD1. The trim removed 4 bases at V and 5 bases at J, leaving 11 bases unmatched. The CDR3 consists of 16 residues. CDR1 is PRHDT and CDR2 is FYEKMQ in the germline V gene (reference sequence). CDR3 protein: CASSSGQGYMGTEAFF. CDR3 bases: TGTGCCAGCAGCTCGGGACAGGGATATATGGGGACTGAAGCTTTCTTT.

This chain uses TRBV6-2 or TRBV6-3 with TRBJ2-1; TRBD2 matches at 11 bases. V dropped 5 bases and J dropped 10; count of bases not matched to a gene: 7. CDR1 MNHEY and CDR2 SVGEGT come from the germline V gene. The CDR3 is 14 residues long. This CDR3 reads CASSTTSGSREQFF. For the CDR3, the DNA is TGTGCCAGCAGTACAACTAGCGGGAGTCGGGAGCAGTTCTTC.

The rearrangement uses TRBV4-3 and TRBJ2-3; no reliable D call. Deletions cut 1 base from V and 2 bases from J, with 13 bases between. This CDR3 contains 16 residues. The germline gives CDR1 LGHNA, CDR2 YSLEER. CDR3 in amino acids: CASSQGLRIATDTQYF. In DNA, the CDR3 is TGCGCCAGCAGCCAAGGGCTTCGGATCGCCACAGATACGCAGTATTTT.

The chain combines TRBV7-2 with TRBJ1-2; 7 nucleotides match TRBD1. The length of the CDR3 is 16 residues. J gave up 6 bases and V 6 bases, and 16 bases lay outside the gene matches. Germline lookup yields CDR1 SGHTA and CDR2 FQGNSA. Here the CDR3 reads CASSGGDRVIVDGYTF. DNA for the CDR3: TGTGCCAGCAGTGGGGGAGACAGGGTAATTGTAGATGGCTACACCTTC.

V usage is TRBV4-2 and J usage is TRBJ2-7, with 9 bases identical to TRBD2. This CDR3 region has 15 residues. Germline CDR1 LGHNA, CDR2 YNFKEQ. V dropped 2 bases and J dropped 2; count of bases not matched to a gene: 4. CDR3 residues: CASSQQTSGAYEQYF. The CDR3, as DNA: TGTGCCAGCAGCCAACAGACTAGCGGAGCCTACGAGCAGTACTTC.

Only one count was recorded for this clone. The V gene is TRBV6-2 or TRBV6-3, the J gene TRBJ2-7; 7 nucleotides agree with TRBD2. From germline, CDR1 is MNHEY and CDR2 SVGEGT. V shed 4 bases, J shed 6 bases, and the junction held 15 bases outside the gene matches. The CDR3 has 16 residues. DNA of the CDR3: TGTGCCAGCAGTTCCTGGGAGGGCGTTCGAGGTGGCGAGCAGTACTTC. It is translated as CASSSWEGVRGGEQYF.

V usage is TRBV7-3 and J usage is TRBJ2-7; TRBD1 matches at 11 bases. Germline CDR1 and CDR2: SGHTA and FQGTGA. V dropped 5 bases and J dropped 2; count of bases not matched to a gene: 2. The CDR3 is 14 amino acids. This chain's CDR3 is CASSPDRGPYEQYF. The CDR3 DNA sequence: TGTGCCAGCAGCCCGGACAGGGGGCCCTACGAGCAGTACTTC.

The chain carries TRBV11-2 and TRBJ2-7; the match to TRBD2 covers 7 bases. Trimming cost V 5 bases and J 4 bases; bases outside gene matches: 17. The CDR3 length is 17 residues. CDR1 is SGHAT, CDR2 FQNNGV, per germline. This chain's CDR3 is CASSPRSSAGAPYEQYF. CDR3 bases: TGTGCCAGCAGCCCCCGTAGCTCTGCGGGAGCTCCATACGAGCAGTACTTC.

This clone came up once. The V gene is TRBV15, the J gene TRBJ1-5, with a possible D match to TRBD1 (5 bases). Trimming stripped 8 bases from V and 11 bases from J, with 22 bases between. This CDR3 region has 14 residues. CDR1 is LNHNV, CDR2 YYDKDF, per germline (reference sequence). The CDR3 DNA reads as TGTGCCACCCGGCCGGGGGGGGGACGGGTGGCCCAGCATTTT. Its protein product is CATRPGGGRVAQHF. Full variable domain (remainder filled in from reference TRBV15 and TRBJ1-5): DAMVIQNPRYQVTQFGKPVTLSCSQTLNHNVMYWYQQKSSQAPKLLFHYYDKDFNNEADTPDNFQSRRPNTSFCFLDIRSPGLGDTAMYLCATRPGGGRVAQHFGDGTRLSIL.

CDR3 sequence: CASRGASDHNEQFF. In DNA form, the CDR3 reads TGTGCCAGCAGGGGGGCCTCTGATCACAATGAGCAGTTCTTC. J is TRBJ2-1 and V is TRBV6-5, with D possibly being TRBD1 (6 bases). V shed 6 bases and J shed 5 bases, with 14 bases lying between them. The CDR3 totals 14 residues. Germline V gene sequence: CDR1 MNHEY, CDR2 SVGAGI.

V and J are TRBV5-1 and TRBJ2-3, with TRBD1 identical over 12 bases. Trimming cost V 4 bases and J 5 bases; bases outside gene matches: 11. This CDR3 is built from 17 residues. Looked up from germline, CDR1 is SGHRS and CDR2 is YFSETQ. The CDR3 here is CASSPQPGQGAGDTQYF. The DNA for the CDR3 is TGCGCCAGCAGCCCTCAACCGGGACAGGGGGCCGGAGATACGCAGTATTTT.

The chain joins TRBV3-1 (or the pseudogene TRBV3-2) to TRBJ1-3, with D tentatively TRBD1 (6 bases). The CDR3 has 14 amino acids. The germline V and J ends were trimmed by 4 bases and 2 bases, with 9 bases remaining between them. The germline V gene encodes CDR1 LGHDT and CDR2 YNNKEL (reference sequence). The CDR3 protein is CASSLGTPGNTIYF. The CDR3 region has the DNA TGTGCCAGCAGCCTAGGGACACCTGGAAACACCATATATTTT.

V and J are TRBV18 and TRBJ2-7; 10 nucleotides line up with TRBD1. This CDR3 has 14 amino acids. V trimming: 5 bases; J trimming: 2 bases; junction bases outside the gene matches: 3. CDR1 and CDR2 from the germline V gene are KGHSH and LQKENI. The chain's CDR3 is CASSSGTGAYEQYF. The CDR3 coding sequence is TGTGCCAGCTCATCCGGGACAGGGGCCTACGAGCAGTACTTC. Full variable domain (outside the CDR3, taken from reference TRBV18 and TRBJ2-7): NAGVMQNPRHLVRRRGQEARLRCSPMKGHSHVYWYRQLPEEGLKFMVYLQKENIIDESGMPKERFSAEFPKEGPSILRIQQVVRGDSAAYFCASSSGTGAYEQYFGPGTRLTVT.

The V call is TRBV18, the J call TRBJ1-2; 10 bases line up with TRBD1. Unmatched junction bases numbered 12, after V lost 6 bases and J lost 5 bases. CDR1 KGHSH and CDR2 LQKENI come from the germline V gene. CDR3 length: 16 residues. CDR3 DNA: TGTGCCAGCTCCCCAGAACCGACAGGGGGCTGGTATGGCTACACCTTC. This sequence encodes CASSPEPTGGWYGYTF.

In its sample, this clone was seen a few times. The gene calls are TRBV19 and TRBJ1-5, with TRBD1 matching over 7 bases. Germline V CDR1 and CDR2: LNHDA, SQIVND (reference sequence). With V trimmed by 6 bases and J by 0 bases, 5 bases remained unmatched. The CDR3 runs 15 residues. CDR3 residues: CASSQGEGSNQPQHF. The DNA of the CDR3 is TGTGCCAGTAGCCAGGGGGAAGGTAGCAATCAGCCCCAGCATTTT.

The chain links TRBV4-3 to TRBJ2-2; D is undetermined. There are 16 residues in the CDR3. Trimming took off 0 bases at V and 2 bases at J, with 10 bases between the two ends. CDR1 and CDR2 (germline): LGHNA, YSLEER. The chain's CDR3 is CASSQEGSYNTGELFF. The CDR3 DNA sequence: TGCGCCAGCAGCCAAGAGGGCAGTTATAACACCGGGGAGCTGTTTTTT.

The CDR3, as DNA: TGTGCCAGCCAAAAATTGGGGACGGTGAACACTGAAGCTTTCTTT. As protein: CASQKLGTVNTEAFF. V gene TRBV19 combines with J gene TRBJ1-1; tentative D call: TRBD1 (5 bases). This CDR3 comprises 15 residues. Trimming removed 9 bases from V and 0 bases from J, with 17 bases in between. Germline V gives CDR1 LNHDA, CDR2 SQIVND (reference sequence).

The chain links TRBV19 to TRBJ2-7; weak D call: TRBD1 (6 bases). CDR1 is LNHDA and CDR2 is SQIVND in the germline V gene (reference sequence). Trimming pared 1 base from V and 2 bases from J, leaving 9 bases between. CDR3 length equals 14 residues. The CDR3 protein is CASSIAQGPYEQYF. In nucleotides, the CDR3 is TGTGCCAGTAGTATAGCACAGGGCCCCTACGAGCAGTACTTC.

V gene TRBV20-1 combines with J gene TRBJ2-5; possibly TRBD2 for D (6 bases). CDR1 and CDR2 from the germline V gene are DFQATT and SNEGSKA (reference sequence). The V end was cut by 3 bases, the J end by 9 bases, with 23 bases between. This CDR3 is 15 amino acids long. CDR3 protein: CSASYSAGTPGAQYF. CDR3 in DNA: TGCAGTGCTAGTTATTCGGCAGGGACTCCGGGGGCCCAGTACTTC.

The V and J genes are TRBV23-1 and TRBJ2-7; 15 nucleotides line up with TRBD2. TRBV23-1 is filed as an ORF, its function uncertain. Unmatched junction bases numbered 14, after V lost 7 bases and J lost 4 bases. This CDR3 spans 18 amino acids. CDR3 protein: CASKKGGLAGGLEYEQYF. The CDR3 DNA is TGCGCCAGCAAAAAGGGGGGACTAGCGGGAGGCCTGGAGTACGAGCAGTACTTC.

The chain couples TRBV11-2 to TRBJ2-1, with D possibly matching TRBD2 (6 bases). Trimming left V 0 bases short and J 6 bases short, with 15 bases between. The germline V gene has CDR1 SGHAT and CDR2 FQNNGV. The length of the CDR3 is 16 residues. This CDR3 reads CASSLDHPGDANEQFF. The DNA of the CDR3 is TGTGCCAGCAGCTTAGATCATCCGGGGGACGCCAATGAGCAGTTCTTC. Based on the CDR3 plus reference TRBV11-2 and TRBJ2-1, the full variable domain is EAGVAQSPRYKIIEKRQSVAFWCNPISGHATLYWYQQILGQGPKLLIQFQNNGVVDDSQLPKDRFSAERLKGVDSTLKIQPAKLEDSAVYLCASSLDHPGDANEQFFGPGTRLTVL.